These 25 T cell receptor beta chains were sequenced from one sample in a study of Graves' ophthalmopathy and Graves' hyperthyroidism. Investigators amplified TCR beta CDR3 regions from RNA transcripts. HTBI-primed first-round RT-PCR preceded second-round multiplex PCR. TCRdb analysed the multiplex PCR reads with MiXCR anew, one entry per CDR3 protein. Here the sample spans about 700,000 distinct CDR3 sequences, roughly 40% being singletons. Sequenced input: peripheral blood. The receptors shown here come from an adult man with Graves' ophthalmopathy.

Only a few counts were recorded for this clonotype. The chain employs TRBV30 and TRBJ2-2; D is unclear. The germline V gene encodes CDR1 GTSNPN and CDR2 SVGIG (reference sequence). The V and J ends lost 1 base and 3 bases respectively, with 3 bases between them. This CDR3 spans 12 amino acids. CDR3 sequence: CAWSGDTGELFF. In nucleotides, the CDR3 is TGTGCCTGGAGTGGGGACACCGGGGAGCTGTTTTTT.

A single count supports this clonotype. This chain links TRBV24-1 with TRBJ1-2, with 8 bases matching TRBD1. Losses at the gene ends were 10 bases for V and 7 bases for J; bases not matched to a gene: 7. The CDR3 extends over 12 amino acids. Germline loops: CDR1 KGHDR, CDR2 SFDVKD. CDR3 sequence: CATWTGSAGYTF. The DNA for the CDR3 is TGTGCCACGTGGACAGGGTCGGCTGGCTACACCTTC.

This clonotype was seen more than once but under ten times. The V call is TRBV7-9, the J call TRBJ2-2; D possibly corresponds to TRBD1 (6 bases). Germline lookup yields CDR1 SEHNR and CDR2 FQNEAQ (reference sequence). V lost 1 base and J lost 1, with 10 bases in between. This CDR3 spans 16 amino acids. CDR3 sequence (DNA): TGTGCCAGCAGCTTAGACAGGGCTTGGAACACCGGGGAGCTGTTTTTT. It encodes CASSLDRAWNTGELFF. Looking up the rest from reference TRBV7-9 and TRBJ2-2 gives the full variable domain: DTGVSQNPRHKITKRGQNVTFRCDPISEHNRLYWYRQTLGQGPEFLTYFQNEAQLEKSRLLSDRFSAERPKGSFSTLEIQRTEQGDSAMYLCASSLDRAWNTGELFFGEGSRLTVL.

CDR3 protein: CASSTGWNTGELFF. DNA of the CDR3: TGTGCCAGCTCGACAGGGTGGAACACCGGGGAGCTGTTTTTT. The V and J genes are TRBV7-9 and TRBJ2-2, with 7 nucleotides matching TRBD1. The CDR3 runs 14 residues. The V segment lost 8 bases and the J segment 1 base; nucleotides outside the gene matches: 4. Germline CDR1 reads SEHNR; CDR2 reads FQNEAQ (reference sequence).

V is TRBV20-1 and J is TRBJ1-5; TRBD1 is a possible D gene (6 bases). V lost 6 bases and J 11 bases, leaving 17 bases between the germline ends. CDR3 length: 12 residues. CDR1 is DFQATT and CDR2 is SNEGSKA in the germline V gene (reference sequence). CDR3 coding DNA: TGCAGTGCCAACAGGGTCGGGGAGACCCAGCATTTT. Its translation: CSANRVGETQHF.

The genes are TRBV12-3 or TRBV12-4 and TRBJ2-1; 10 bases are a match to TRBD2. The CDR3 extends over 16 amino acids. V was clipped by 1 base and J by 10 bases; unmatched bases: 10. CDR3 protein: CASSLVSLAGVLEQFF. The CDR3 DNA reads as TGTGCCAGCAGTTTAGTGTCCCTAGCGGGAGTACTGGAGCAGTTCTTC.

This clonotype was seen many times. The V gene is TRBV5-8, the J gene TRBJ1-2, with D perhaps TRBD1 (5 bases). V shed 0 bases and J shed 5 bases, with 11 bases lying between them. The CDR3 is made up of 14 amino acids. Germline V CDR1 and CDR2: SGHTS, YDEGEE. The CDR3 DNA follows: TGTGCCAGCAGCTTGGAGTCAGGGAGGTATGGCTACACCTTC. Translation: CASSLESGRYGYTF.

The chain employs TRBV25-1 and TRBJ2-5; 14 bases agree with TRBD2. Germline lookup yields CDR1 MGHDK and CDR2 SYGVNS. CDR3 size: 16 residues. V was pared by 4 bases and J by 2 bases, with 3 bases of the junction left unmatched. The CDR3 nucleotides read TGTGCCAGCAGTGGGGGGACTAGCGGGGGACAAGAGACCCAGTACTTC. It encodes CASSGGTSGGQETQYF.

This chain connects TRBV5-5 to TRBJ2-7; D is perhaps TRBD2 (6 bases). Germline V CDR1 and CDR2: SGHKS, YYEKEE (reference sequence). The CDR3 length is 14 residues. V lost 4 bases and J 2 bases, leaving 13 bases between the germline ends. The chain's CDR3 is CASSISGNTYEQYF. CDR3 nucleotide sequence: TGTGCCAGCAGCATTAGCGGCAATACCTACGAGCAGTACTTC.

This clonotype was found a few times. The V call is TRBV20-1, the J call TRBJ2-7, with D uncertain. Trimming pared 5 bases from V and 5 bases from J, leaving 16 bases between. The CDR3 extends over 13 amino acids. Germline lookup yields CDR1 DFQATT and CDR2 SNEGSKA (reference sequence). CDR3 sequence reads: CSAPPPAENEQYF. CDR3 sequence (DNA): TGCAGTGCTCCCCCCCCCGCGGAAAACGAGCAGTACTTC.

Notes on this clonotype: A much larger clone is a single base away; this may be a read error. The chain uses TRBV2 and TRBJ2-7, with D perhaps matching TRBD1 (5 bases). The CDR3 has 13 amino acids. The germline V gene encodes CDR1 SNHLY and CDR2 FYNNEI. CDR3 sequence reads: CARSGQGRYGQYF. DNA for the CDR3: TGTGCCAGGTCGGGCCAGGGTAGATACGGGCAGTACTTC.

This clonotype has ten or more counts. The chain combines TRBV12-3 or TRBV12-4 with TRBJ2-7; D remains ambiguous. CDR3 size: 10 residues. V was shortened by 8 bases and J by 4 bases, with 6 bases between the two germline ends. Here the CDR3 DNA reads TGTGCCAGCGGGGATTACGAGCAGTACTTC. Translating it yields CASGDYEQYF.

This clonotype came up many times. J is TRBJ1-3 and V is TRBV10-3; D unclear. Germline V gene data show CDR1 as ENHRY and CDR2 as SYGVKD. The ends were cut back, 3 bases at V and 0 bases at J, with 9 bases in the middle. This CDR3 region has 15 residues. CDR3 amino acids: CAISDSANSGNTIYF. For the CDR3, the DNA is TGTGCCATCAGTGACAGCGCGAACTCTGGAAACACCATATATTTT.

In its sample, this clonotype was seen many times. This chain links TRBV29-1 with TRBJ2-7; D possibly corresponds to TRBD2 (7 bases). V was pared by 6 bases and J by 2 bases, with 23 bases between. CDR1 and CDR2 (germline): SQVTM, ANQGSEA. CDR3 length: 16 amino acids. This CDR3 is CSVREGAWTATYEQYF. CDR3 bases: TGCAGCGTAAGGGAGGGCGCATGGACAGCAACCTACGAGCAGTACTTC.

The CDR3: CASSSEGTGVDGANVLTF. The CDR3 coding sequence is TGTGCCAGCAGCTCTGAAGGGACAGGGGTAGATGGGGCCAACGTCCTGACTTTC. The chain links TRBV13 to TRBJ2-6, with TRBD1 identical over 10 bases. The CDR3 sequence is 18 residues long. Per the germline V gene, CDR1 is PRHDT and CDR2 is FYEKMQ (reference sequence). V trimming: 4 bases; J trimming: 3 bases; junction bases outside the gene matches: 9.

The CDR3 DNA sequence: TGTGCCAGTACATCGAGCAGGGGCAATCAGCCCCAGTACTTC. This codes for CASTSSRGNQPQYF. V usage is TRBV7-9 and J usage is TRBJ2-5, with a possible D match to TRBD1 (6 bases). V shed 9 bases and J shed 9 bases, with 23 bases lying between them. CDR3 length: 14 amino acids. Germline CDR1 and CDR2: SEHNR and FQNEAQ (reference sequence).

This clonotype was found many times. The rearrangement uses TRBV7-9 and TRBJ2-5, with D possibly matching TRBD2 (6 bases). Trimming removed 5 bases from V and 0 bases from J, with 16 bases in between. Germline V lookup: CDR1 SEHNR, CDR2 FQNEAQ (reference sequence). This CDR3 has 16 residues. The CDR3 nucleotides read TGTGCCAGCAGCACTCAGGGAGGACGAGACCAAGAGACCCAGTACTTC. Protein sequence: CASSTQGGRDQETQYF.

The rearrangement uses TRBV10-3 and TRBJ1-2; 8 nucleotides align to TRBD1. V dropped 3 bases and J dropped 8; count of bases not matched to a gene: 8. The CDR3 consists of 14 residues. Germline loops: CDR1 ENHRY, CDR2 SYGVKD. The CDR3 DNA reads TGTGCCATCAGTGATTGGACAGGGTCGGGCGGCTACACCTTC. It codes for CAISDWTGSGGYTF.

V usage is TRBV24-1 and J usage is TRBJ2-7, with a tentative D call TRBD2 (6 bases). This CDR3 has 13 residues. Germline V gene lookup returns CDR1 KGHDR and CDR2 SFDVKD. V was clipped by 11 bases and J by 2 bases, with 15 bases between them. The CDR3: CASRKGGTYEQYF. In nucleotides, the CDR3 is TGTGCCAGCAGGAAAGGAGGGACCTACGAGCAGTACTTC.

The rearrangement uses TRBV19 and TRBJ2-7; 9 nucleotides align to TRBD1. The CDR3 length is 15 residues. Looked up from germline, CDR1 is LNHDA and CDR2 is SQIVND (reference sequence). With 6 bases clipped from V and 2 bases from J, the junction kept 8 bases outside the gene matches. The CDR3 sequence: CASRKSGTGPYEQYF. The CDR3 DNA reads as TGTGCCAGTAGAAAGTCCGGGACAGGGCCCTACGAGCAGTACTTC. Complete variable domain (other parts from reference TRBV19 and TRBJ2-7): DGGITQSPKYLFRKEGQNVTLSCEQNLNHDAMYWYRQDPGQGLRLIYYSQIVNDFQKGDIAEGYSVSREKKESFPLTVTSAQKNPTAFYLCASRKSGTGPYEQYFGPGTRLTVT.

With respect to this clonotype: One end of the junction varies from germline; a read error may be responsible. This chain uses TRBV24-1 with TRBJ1-5, with 9 bases fitting TRBD1. The germline V gene has CDR1 KGHDR and CDR2 SFDVKD. CDR3 length: 15 amino acids. The CDR3, as DNA: TGTGCCATCAGTCCCGGACAGGGGAGCAATCAGCCCCAGCATTTT. Protein: CAISPGQGSNQPQHF.

This clonotype was counted only a few times. This chain links TRBV6-2 or TRBV6-3 with TRBJ2-7, with D maybe TRBD2 (5 bases). The CDR3 loop spans 15 amino acids. V dropped 4 bases and J dropped 0 bases, with 13 bases sitting between them. In germline, CDR1 is MNHEY, CDR2 SVGEGT. CDR3 nucleotides: TGTGCCAGCAGTTCAAACGGGGAAAACTCCTACGAGCAGTACTTC. Translated: CASSSNGENSYEQYF.

This chain joins TRBV20-1 and TRBJ2-7, with 7 bases fitting TRBD2. The CDR3 contains 12 residues. Per the germline V gene, CDR1 is DFQATT and CDR2 is SNEGSKA (reference sequence). J gave up 7 bases and V 2 bases, and 5 bases lay outside the gene matches. The CDR3 DNA sequence: TGCAGTGCTAGATTTGTGCGGGGGGAGCAGTACTTC. It translates to CSARFVRGEQYF.

The V call is TRBV25-1, the J call TRBJ1-4, with D possibly matching TRBD1 (5 bases). This CDR3 spans 13 amino acids. Deletions cut 6 bases from V and 8 bases from J, with 13 bases between. Germline CDR1 and CDR2: MGHDK and SYGVNS. The DNA for the CDR3 is TGTGCCAGCAGGAGGGGAAGGGGCGAAAAACTGTTTTTT. Protein: CASRRGRGEKLFF.

This sequence joins TRBV29-1 and TRBJ1-2; weak D call: TRBD1 (5 bases). V gave up 0 bases and J gave up 10 bases, with 9 bases separating them. Germline CDR1 SQVTM, CDR2 ANQGSEA. This CDR3 is 11 amino acids long. DNA for the CDR3: TGCAGCGTTGAAGATCTCAGGGACTACACCTTC. Protein: CSVEDLRDYTF.